At least ten counts were recorded for the clone carrying this T cell receptor beta chain. Its antigen is not identified. This sample is part of a study of T cells in Graves' hyperthyroidism and ophthalmopathy. As for the study in general: Prior to any treatment, at the point of initial diagnosis, peripheral blood was collected. Overall study results and limits: Stable hyperthyroidism was told apart from ophthalmopathy by a model built on 13 V-J features. Before onset, ophthalmopathy was predicted by the model a median 6.5 months earlier.

RNA transcripts provided the source from which TCR beta CDR3 regions were amplified. Using the HTBI primer set, a first-round RT-PCR was run on the TCR CDR3. Each CDR3 protein gets one entry after TCRdb re-called the multiplex PCR reads with MiXCR. The sample gives under 250,000 distinct CDR3 sequences, about a sixth of which show up once; about half is in the top ten. Graves' hyperthyroidism showing no ophthalmopathy progression within 18 months was considered stable. The CDR3 is 17 amino acids. Germline V lookup: CDR1 SNHLY, CDR2 FYNNEI. Trimming removed 6 bases from V and 2 bases from J, with 22 bases in between.

The sample consisted of blood. The sequence was collected from a woman aged 50 to 65 with Graves' hyperthyroidism. This sequence joins TRBV2 and TRBJ1-2; D is perhaps TRBD1 (5 bases). As DNA, the CDR3 is TGTGCCAGCAGCGGACCGACAGAACTAAAACTGAACTATGGCTACACCTTC. It encodes CASSGPTELKLNYGYTF.